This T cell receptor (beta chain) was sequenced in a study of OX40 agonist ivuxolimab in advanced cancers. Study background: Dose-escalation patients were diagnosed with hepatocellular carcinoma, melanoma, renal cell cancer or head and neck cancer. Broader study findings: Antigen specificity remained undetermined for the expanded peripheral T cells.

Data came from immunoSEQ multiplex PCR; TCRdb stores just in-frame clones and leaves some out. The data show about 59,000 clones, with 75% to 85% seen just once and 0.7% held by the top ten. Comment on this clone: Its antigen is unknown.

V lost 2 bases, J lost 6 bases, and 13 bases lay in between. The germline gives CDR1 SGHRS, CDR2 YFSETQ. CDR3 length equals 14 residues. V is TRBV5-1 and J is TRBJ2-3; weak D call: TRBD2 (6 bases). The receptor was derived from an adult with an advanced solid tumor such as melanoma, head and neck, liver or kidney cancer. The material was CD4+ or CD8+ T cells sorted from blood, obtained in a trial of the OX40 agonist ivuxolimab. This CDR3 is CASSFETGGDTQYF. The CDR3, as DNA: TGCGCCAGCAGCTTTGAGACTGGAGGGGATACGCAGTATTTT.